These T cell receptor beta chains were read from a single sample in a study of graft-versus-host responses after intestinal transplantation. No antigens are known for them. Clones were sequenced by immunoSEQ multiplex PCR, and TCRdb holds only the in-frame ones, with some missing. The table records over 45,000 clones, around 89% of them present only once. The starting material was unstimulated CD4+ T cells sorted from spleen or lymph node cells, obtained before transplant. Every receptor here comes from a human donor who was the organ donor for an intestinal transplant. Each CDR3 is given with its conserved first and last residue. Each record gives: CDR3 DNA, CDR3 protein, J gene, D gene, V gene, clone size. A D gene is named only where the DNA matches it firmly. Clone size, where shown, is once, few, many, or a class for clones that have expanded.

TGCGCCAGCAGCTTACGGACAGGGGTGGAAAAACTGTTTTTT | CASSLRTGVEKLFF | TRBJ1-4 | TRBD1 | TRBV5-1 | .
TGTGCCAGCAGCTTAACCACAGGGACCGGGCGGTACTTC | CASSLTTGTGRYF | TRBJ2-7 | . | TRBV7-9 | .
TGTGCCAGCAGGACCATAGGGACAGGGTCTGAAGCTTTCTTT | CASRTIGTGSEAFF | TRBJ1-1 | TRBD1 | TRBV6-5 | .
TGTGCCAGCAGTTACGGGGGGAGCTCTGGAAACACCATATATTTT | CASSYGGSSGNTIYF | TRBJ1-3 | . | TRBV6-5 | once
TGTGCCAGCAGCCAAGTCGGCTACGAGCAGTACTTC | CASSQVGYEQYF | TRBJ2-7 | . | TRBV5-4 | .
TGTGCCAGCACCTCTAGCGGGCCTTACAATGAGCAGTTCTTC | CASTSSGPYNEQFF | TRBJ2-1 | TRBD2 | TRBV25-1 | once
TGTGCCAGCAGTCCAGGGGGCTACGAGCAGTACTTC | CASSPGGYEQYF | TRBJ2-7 | TRBD1 | TRBV28 | .
TGTGCCAGGGAGAGGGCCGGGGAGCTGTTTTTT | CARERAGELFF | TRBJ2-2 | . | TRBV6-4 | .
TGTGCCAGCAGCTCGCCTCTGACAGGGCCCTATGGCTACACCTTC | CASSSPLTGPYGYTF | TRBJ1-2 | TRBD1 | TRBV7-8 | .
TGTGCCAGCAGCAAAGAGGAGGGGGCTACTGAAGCTTTCTTT | CASSKEEGATEAFF | TRBJ1-1 | . | TRBV21-1 | .
TGTGCCAGCAGCCCCCCCCCACAGGGGAACACTGAAGCTTTCTTT | CASSPPPQGNTEAFF | TRBJ1-1 | . | TRBV5-4 | .
TGTGCCAGTAGTATGAACAGGGGGCTGCAGCCCCAGCATTTT | CASSMNRGLQPQHF | TRBJ1-5 | TRBD1 | TRBV19 | .
TGTGCCAGCTCCCACGGACAGGGGCAAGAGACCCAGTACTTC | CASSHGQGQETQYF | TRBJ2-5 | TRBD1 | TRBV18 | once
TGTGCCAGCAGCTTGGAAAGCGGGAGTGGTTACGAGCAGTACTTC | CASSLESGSGYEQYF | TRBJ2-7 | TRBD2 | TRBV5-5 | .
TGTGCCAGCAGAAACCGGGGAAGGGTACCCTACGAGCAGTACTTC | CASRNRGRVPYEQYF | TRBJ2-7 | . | TRBV6-6 | .
TGTGCCAGCAGCCCTTCGTACGCACAGGGGGGTGGGTATGGCTACACCTTC | CASSPSYAQGGGYGYTF | TRBJ1-2 | TRBD1 | TRBV4-2 | few
TGTGCCAGCAGTGACAGGGCGGCCGAGACCCAGTACTTC | CASSDRAAETQYF | TRBJ2-5 | . | TRBV2 | .
TGTGCCAGCAGCAGACGACAGGGGGCCTACGAGCAGTACTTC | CASSRRQGAYEQYF | TRBJ2-7 | TRBD1 | TRBV7-9 | .
TGTGCCAGCAGCCCGAGGCGTCTACTAGGGACAGATACGCAGTATTTT | CASSPRRLLGTDTQYF | TRBJ2-3 | . | TRBV7-9 | .
TGTGCCAGCAGCCCGGGGGGCGGATTCTATGGCTACACCTTC | CASSPGGGFYGYTF | TRBJ1-2 | . | TRBV6-5 | once
TGTGCCAGCAGCTTAAATCGGGGGGGGAATGAGCAGTTCTTC | CASSLNRGGNEQFF | TRBJ2-1 | TRBD2 | TRBV7-3 | .
TGTGCCTGGAGTCAGCGGGGGGGCGGGACAGATACGCAGTATTTT | CAWSQRGGGTDTQYF | TRBJ2-3 | TRBD2 | TRBV30 | .
TGTGCCAGCAGCCCTCCAGCGGGAGTAACGGATACGCAGTATTTT | CASSPPAGVTDTQYF | TRBJ2-3 | TRBD2 | TRBV7-2 | once
TGTGCCAGCAGCTTACGCGCGGGAGTCGAGCAGTACTTC | CASSLRAGVEQYF | TRBJ2-7 | TRBD2 | TRBV7-3 | .
TGTGCCAGCGCCGCAACTAGGGATACGCAGTATTTT | CASAATRDTQYF | TRBJ2-3 | . | TRBV7-2 | .
TGTGCCAGCGGGGGACAGGGAGTTCAGCCCCAGCATTTT | CASGGQGVQPQHF | TRBJ1-5 | TRBD1 | TRBV28 | .
TGCGCCAGCAGCCAAGATAGTTGGGCGGGAGGGTTTCGGGGGAATGAGCAGTTCTTC | CASSQDSWAGGFRGNEQFF | TRBJ2-1 | TRBD2 | TRBV4-1 | .